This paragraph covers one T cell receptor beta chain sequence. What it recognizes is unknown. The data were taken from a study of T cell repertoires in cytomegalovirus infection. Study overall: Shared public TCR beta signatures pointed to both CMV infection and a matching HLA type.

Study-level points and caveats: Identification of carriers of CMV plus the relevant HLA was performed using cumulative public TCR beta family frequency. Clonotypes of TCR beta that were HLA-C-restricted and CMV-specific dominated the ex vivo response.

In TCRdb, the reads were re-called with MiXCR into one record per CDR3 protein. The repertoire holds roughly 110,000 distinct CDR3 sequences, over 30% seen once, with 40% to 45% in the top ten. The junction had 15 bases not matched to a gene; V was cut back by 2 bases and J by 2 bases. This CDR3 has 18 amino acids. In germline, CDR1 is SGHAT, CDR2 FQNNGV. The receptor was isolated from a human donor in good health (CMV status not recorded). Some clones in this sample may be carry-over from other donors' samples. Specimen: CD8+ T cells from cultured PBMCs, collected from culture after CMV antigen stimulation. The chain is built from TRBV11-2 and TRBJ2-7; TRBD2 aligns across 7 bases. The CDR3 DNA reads TGTGCCAGCAGCTTAAGCGGGATAAACCGGGACGGGACCTACGAGCAGTACTTC. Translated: CASSLSGINRDGTYEQYF.